Listed below are T cell receptor beta chains from one sample, sequenced in a study of blood T cell repertoires in COVID-19. Sequencing was performed with immunoSEQ multiplex PCR; in TCRdb, only in-frame clones are kept and a portion is missing. The sample has a few hundred thousand clones; around 84% are singletons. Sequencing used PBMCs or T cells enriched from blood (not recorded which). The source is a man younger than 45 with acute COVID-19. CDR3s include the opening cysteine and the closing phenylalanine or tryptophan. D genes are given only for firm matches.

d_gene,v_gene,j_gene,CDR3nt,CDR3aa
TRBD2,TRBV19,TRBJ2-1,TGTGCCAGTAGGACTAGCGGGGAATACAATGAGCAGTTCTTC,CASRTSGEYNEQFF
-,TRBV7-9,TRBJ1-6,TGTGCCAGCAGCTTATTTGGGGAGGGTAATTCACCCCTCCACTTT,CASSLFGEGNSPLHF
TRBD1,TRBV29-1,TRBJ2-2,TGCAGCGTTGATAAGTACAGGGGTGGCACGGAGCTGTTTTTT,CSVDKYRGGTELFF
-,TRBV7-8,TRBJ1-1,TGTGCCAGCAGCTTAAATGAGGGTGGGTACACTGAAGCTTTCTTT,CASSLNEGGYTEAFF
-,TRBV5-1,TRBJ2-5,TGCGCCAGCAGCCTGCAGGAAGAGACCCAGTACTTC,CASSLQEETQYF
-,TRBV5-1,TRBJ2-2,TGCGCCAGCAGCTTGGCCGGGACGAACACCGGGGAGCTGTTTTTT,CASSLAGTNTGELFF
TRBD1,TRBV28,TRBJ2-3,TGTGCCAGCACTAAGCCCAGACAGGGCAGAGGCACAGATACGCAGTATTTT,CASTKPRQGRGTDTQYF
TRBD1,TRBV2,TRBJ1-3,TGTGCCAGCATCCAAGGGACAGCCTCTGGAAACACCATATATTTT,CASIQGTASGNTIYF
-,TRBV7-9,TRBJ2-3,TGTGCCAGCAGACCGCCTGCGGCAGATACGCAGTATTTT,CASRPPAADTQYF
TRBD2,TRBV10-3,TRBJ2-3,TGTGCCACCGAGACTAGCGGGGGGACAGATACGCAGTATTTT,CATETSGGTDTQYF
TRBD1,TRBV28,TRBJ2-3,TGTGCCAGCAGGCCCCCAGGCGTCTTGACAGGGGATAATTTGGGAGATACGCAGTATTTT,CASRPPGVLTGDNLGDTQYF
-,TRBV18,TRBJ1-1,TGTGCCAGCTCACGTTACGGGGCTGAAGCTTTCTTT,CASSRYGAEAFF
TRBD2,TRBV7-9,TRBJ2-1,TGTGCCAGCAAAGGACTAGCGGGGACGCAGTTCTTC,CASKGLAGTQFF
-,TRBV16,TRBJ1-5,TGTGCCAGCAGCCCCACGAGGGCTGACAATCAGCCCCAGCATTTT,CASSPTRADNQPQHF
TRBD1,TRBV24-1,TRBJ2-1,TGTGCCACCGGGACAGGGGTCTACAATGAGCAGTTCTTC,CATGTGVYNEQFF
TRBD2,TRBV10-3,TRBJ2-5,TGTGCCATCAGCACGGGACTAGCACAAGAGACCCAGTACTTC,CAISTGLAQETQYF
TRBD2,TRBV18,TRBJ2-5,TGTGCCAGCTCACCAAGCGGGACTAGCGGGGGACTCTTACAAGAGACCCAGTACTTC,CASSPSGTSGGLLQETQYF
-,TRBV28,TRBJ1-5,TGTGCCAGCAGTGTCAGCGGGCAGCCCCAGCATTTT,CASSVSGQPQHF
-,TRBV11-3,TRBJ1-1,TGTGCCAGCAGCTTAGCCAGGTTGAACACTGAAGCTTTCTTT,CASSLARLNTEAFF
-,TRBV19,TRBJ2-1,TGTGCCAGTAGTATAGGCCCAGCAGGGCTTGGGGATGAGCAGTTCTTC,CASSIGPAGLGDEQFF
-,TRBV2,TRBJ1-6,TGTGCCAGCACCGGTTATCATAATTCACCCCTCCACTTT,CASTGYHNSPLHF
-,TRBV2,TRBJ1-2,TGTGCCAGCAGCCACAGGGACGGCTACACCTTC,CASSHRDGYTF
-,TRBV24-1,TRBJ2-6,TGTGCCACCAGTGACCAGGGAAGCGTCGGGGCCAACGTCCTGACTTTC,CATSDQGSVGANVLTF
TRBD1,TRBV14,TRBJ1-2,TGTGCCAGCAGAGTAACAGGGGCGGGCAACTATGGCTACACCTTC,CASRVTGAGNYGYTF
TRBD2,TRBV4-1,TRBJ2-2,TGCGCCAGCAGCCAACCTAGCGGGGGTCACACCGGGGAGCTGTTTTTT,CASSQPSGGHTGELFF